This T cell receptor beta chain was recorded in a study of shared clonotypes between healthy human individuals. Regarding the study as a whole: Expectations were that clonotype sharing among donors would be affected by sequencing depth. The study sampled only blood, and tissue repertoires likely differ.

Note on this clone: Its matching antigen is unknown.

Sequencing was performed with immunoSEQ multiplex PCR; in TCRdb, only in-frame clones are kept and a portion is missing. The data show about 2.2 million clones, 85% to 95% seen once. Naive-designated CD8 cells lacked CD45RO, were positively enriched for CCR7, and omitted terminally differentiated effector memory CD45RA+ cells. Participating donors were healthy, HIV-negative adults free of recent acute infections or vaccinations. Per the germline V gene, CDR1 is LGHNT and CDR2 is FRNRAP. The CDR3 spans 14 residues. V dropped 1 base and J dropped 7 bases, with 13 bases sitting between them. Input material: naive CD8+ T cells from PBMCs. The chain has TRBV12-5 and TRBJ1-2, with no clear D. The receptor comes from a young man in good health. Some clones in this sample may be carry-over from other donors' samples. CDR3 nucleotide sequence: TGTGCTAGTGGTTTGGGGTCCGGACCGGGTGGCTACACCTTC. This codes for CASGLGSGPGGYTF.